This TCR beta chain stems from a study of blood T cell repertoires in COVID-19. This CDR3 has 14 amino acids. CDR1 and CDR2 (germline): MNHEY, SVGAGI. Trimming left V 6 bases short and J 0 bases short, with 9 bases between. In the source study's methods: Reference gene primer amplification in the assay estimated nucleated cell counts. Measured with immunoSEQ multiplex PCR; TCRdb has only the in-frame clones, and not every one. That table is the source of V, J and clone size, and D and trimming were worked out from the DNA. The top ten hold around 2.6% of the sample, which has under 250,000 clones, roughly 90% seen once. Across about two dozen US areas, participants ranged in age from about 18 to 100 years. Participants reported their clinical history, and cohort assignment relied on those reports.

This receptor was obtained from a woman in her 30s with acute COVID-19. Sequenced: PBMCs or T cells enriched from blood (not recorded which). This chain joins TRBV6-5 and TRBJ1-5; D is unresolved. In DNA, the CDR3 is TGTGCCAGCAGCCCCAGTTATAGCAATCAGCCCCAGCATTTT. This encodes CASSPSYSNQPQHF.